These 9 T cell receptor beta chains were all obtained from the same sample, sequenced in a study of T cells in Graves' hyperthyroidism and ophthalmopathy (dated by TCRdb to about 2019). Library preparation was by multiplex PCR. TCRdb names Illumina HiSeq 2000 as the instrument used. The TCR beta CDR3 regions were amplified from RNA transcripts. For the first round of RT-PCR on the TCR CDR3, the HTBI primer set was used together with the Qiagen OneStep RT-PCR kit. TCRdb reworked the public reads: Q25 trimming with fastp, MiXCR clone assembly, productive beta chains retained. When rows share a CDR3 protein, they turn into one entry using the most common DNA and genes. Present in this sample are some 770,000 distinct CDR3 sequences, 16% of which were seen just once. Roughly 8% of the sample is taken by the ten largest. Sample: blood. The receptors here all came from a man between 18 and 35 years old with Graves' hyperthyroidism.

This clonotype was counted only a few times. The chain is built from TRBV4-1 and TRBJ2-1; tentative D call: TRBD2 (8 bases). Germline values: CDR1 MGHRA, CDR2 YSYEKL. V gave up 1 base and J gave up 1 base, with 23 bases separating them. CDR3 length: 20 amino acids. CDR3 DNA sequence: TGCGCCAGCAGCCAAGGGGAGGGACTAGGGGGCGAAGGGTCCTACAATGAGCAGTTCTTC. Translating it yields CASSQGEGLGGEGSYNEQFF.

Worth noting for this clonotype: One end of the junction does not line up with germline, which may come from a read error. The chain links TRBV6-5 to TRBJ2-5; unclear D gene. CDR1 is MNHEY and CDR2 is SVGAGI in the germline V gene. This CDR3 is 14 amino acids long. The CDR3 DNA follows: TGTACCAGCAGTGACTCTGTACAGCAAGAGACCCAGTACTTC. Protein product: CTSSDSVQQETQYF.

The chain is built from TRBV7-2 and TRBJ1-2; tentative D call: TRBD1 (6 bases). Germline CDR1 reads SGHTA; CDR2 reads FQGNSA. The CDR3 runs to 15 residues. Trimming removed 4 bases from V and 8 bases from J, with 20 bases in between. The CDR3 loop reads CASSSGTGRGYGYTF. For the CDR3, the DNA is TGTGCCAGCAGCTCGGGGACGGGGAGGGGGTACGGCTACACCTTC.

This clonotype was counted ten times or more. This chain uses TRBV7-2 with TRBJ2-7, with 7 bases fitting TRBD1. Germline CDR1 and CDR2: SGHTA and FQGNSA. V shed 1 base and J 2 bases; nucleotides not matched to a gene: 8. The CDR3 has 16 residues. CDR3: CASSLGSPGGAYEQYF. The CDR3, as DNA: TGTGCCAGCAGCTTAGGTAGTCCAGGGGGAGCCTACGAGCAGTACTTC.

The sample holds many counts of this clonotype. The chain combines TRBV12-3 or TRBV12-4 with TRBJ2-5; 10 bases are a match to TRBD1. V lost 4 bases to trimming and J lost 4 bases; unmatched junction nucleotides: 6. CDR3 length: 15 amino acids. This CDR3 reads CASSSGQGDGETQYF. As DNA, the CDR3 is TGTGCCAGCAGTTCCGGACAGGGGGACGGAGAGACCCAGTACTTC.

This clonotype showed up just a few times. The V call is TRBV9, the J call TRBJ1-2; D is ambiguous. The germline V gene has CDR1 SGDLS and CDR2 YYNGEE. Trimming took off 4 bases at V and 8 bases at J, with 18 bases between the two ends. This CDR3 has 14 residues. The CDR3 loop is CASSPQNAIGGYTF. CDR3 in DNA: TGTGCCAGCAGCCCCCAAAACGCTATAGGCGGCTACACCTTC. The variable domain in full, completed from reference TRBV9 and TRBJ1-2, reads DSGVTQTPKHLITATGQRVTLRCSPRSGDLSVYWYQQSLDQGLQFLIQYYNGEERAKGNILERFSAQQFPDLHSELNLSSLELGDSALYFCASSPQNAIGGYTFGSGTRLTVV.

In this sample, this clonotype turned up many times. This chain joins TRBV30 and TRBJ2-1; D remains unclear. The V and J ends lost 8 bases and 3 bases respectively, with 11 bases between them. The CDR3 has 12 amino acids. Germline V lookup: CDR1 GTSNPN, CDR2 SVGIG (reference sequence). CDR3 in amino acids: CARGTFYNEQFF. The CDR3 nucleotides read TGTGCCCGAGGAACTTTCTACAATGAGCAGTTCTTC.

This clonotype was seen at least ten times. The CDR3 spells CASTPSGQAFNTEAFF. CDR3 DNA sequence: TGTGCCAGCACTCCGTCGGGACAGGCTTTCAACACTGAAGCTTTCTTT. The V call is TRBV12-3 or TRBV12-4, the J call TRBJ1-1, with 8 bases identical to TRBD1. The V segment lost 7 bases and the J segment 2 bases; nucleotides outside the gene matches: 12. The CDR3 loop spans 16 amino acids.

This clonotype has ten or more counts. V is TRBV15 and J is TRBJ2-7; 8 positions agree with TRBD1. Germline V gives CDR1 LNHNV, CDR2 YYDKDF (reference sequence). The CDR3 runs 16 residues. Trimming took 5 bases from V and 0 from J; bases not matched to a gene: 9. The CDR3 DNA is TGTGCCACCAGCGGCTCCGGGACAGGTAACTCCTACGAGCAGTACTTC. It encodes CATSGSGTGNSYEQYF. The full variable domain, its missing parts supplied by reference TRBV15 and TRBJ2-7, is DAMVIQNPRYQVTQFGKPVTLSCSQTLNHNVMYWYQQKSSQAPKLLFHYYDKDFNNEADTPDNFQSRRPNTSFCFLDIRSPGLGDTAMYLCATSGSGTGNSYEQYFGPGTRLTVT.